This TCR beta chain emerged from a study of blood T cell repertoires in COVID-19. In the study overall: The samples span acute and convalescent COVID-19 from the United States, Italy and Spain. T cells, B-cell-depleted T cells, or PBMCs provided the cDNA or gDNA that served as material.

The data were produced by immunoSEQ multiplex PCR, yet TCRdb's version contains in-frame clones alone and is incomplete. The sample yields 25,000 to 30,000 clones, more than 80% seen once. This CDR3 is built from 17 residues. Trimming shortened V by 2 bases and J by 1 base, and 16 bases separated the two germline ends. In germline, CDR1 is SGHRS, CDR2 YFSETQ. Material for sequencing was peripheral blood. The receptor comes from a human donor in a cohort sampled during active COVID-19. The chain employs TRBV5-1 and TRBJ2-1, with a possible D match to TRBD2 (7 bases). CDR3: CASSFLGGGASYNEQFF. The CDR3 region has the DNA TGCGCCAGCAGCTTTTTAGGGGGGGGCGCGTCCTACAATGAGCAGTTCTTC.